What follows describes a single T cell receptor (beta chain). Its antigen is not identified. TCRdb re-analysed the PCR reads in MiXCR, keeping a single row per CDR3 protein. This table holds 30,000 to 45,000 distinct CDR3 sequences, around 18% found once. This entry comes from a study of molecular identifiers for immune sequencing clone quantification. Overall study results and limits: In naive cells, under 1% of molecules belonged to clones above 20 RNA copies, against over 98% in effector cells. Because of identical TCR molecules sharing a barcode, sizes of highly expanded clones could be underestimated.

After removal of 7 bases from V and 1 base from J, the junction contained 12 bases not matched to a gene. The CDR3 length is 17 residues. Looked up from germline, CDR1 is MNHEY and CDR2 is SMNVEV (reference sequence). Sorting isolated naive CD8 T cells as CD8+CD4-CCR7+CD45RA+ events. The sample comprised naive CD8+ T cells from blood, with Jurkat cell RNA spiked in. Subset: FACS-sorted CD8+CD4-CCR7+CD45RA+ naive T cells. This chain connects TRBV27 to TRBJ2-2; 7 positions match TRBD2. The TCR was taken from a human donor in good health. Some libraries in this study had Jurkat cell RNA spiked in. CDR3 loop: CASNLHGGFGNTGELFF. In DNA, the CDR3 is TGTGCCAGCAACCTCCACGGGGGGTTTGGGAACACCGGGGAGCTGTTTTTT.